This record concerns one TCR beta chain sequence. An even split of each subset's genomic DNA across several immunoSEQ plates was performed. Sequencing was performed with immunoSEQ multiplex PCR; in TCRdb, only in-frame clones are kept and a portion is missing. The table records just over 2,000,000 clones, roughly 96% of them present only once. This record belongs to a study of shared clonotypes between healthy human individuals. Overall study: The plates for each donor numbered three CD4 naive, three CD4 memory, two CD8 naive and one CD8 memory.

CDR1 MGHDK and CDR2 SYGVNS come from the germline V gene. The CDR3 runs to 15 residues. Trimming left V 3 bases short and J 0 bases short, with 9 bases between. The sequence was collected from a young man in good health. The chain recombines TRBV25-1 with TRBJ1-3, with a tentative D call TRBD1 (5 bases). The source material was naive CD4+ T cells sorted from blood. Stated subset: CD45RA+ positively selected. As DNA, the CDR3 is TGTGCCAGCAGTGAGGCAGGGAACTCTGGAAACACCATATATTTT. It is translated as CASSEAGNSGNTIYF.